This TCR beta chain was found in a study of regulatory T cells in long-lasting Graves disease. The CDR3 spans 17 residues. With 0 bases clipped from V and 3 bases from J, the junction kept 8 bases outside the gene matches. Germline CDR1 LNHDA, CDR2 SQIVND (reference sequence). A few counts support this clonotype. Noted time point: newly diagnosed GD, antithyroid drugs for less than 3 months. After RNA was extracted from PBMCs, the TCR library was made from it. Both iRepertoire HTBI primers and Arm-PCR of CDR3 regions were used to build the TCR beta libraries. TCRdb reanalysed the multiplex PCR reads using MiXCR and keeps one entry per CDR3 protein. The sample has under 500,000 distinct CDR3 sequences, 16% seen once. These data are also associated with another study on T cells in Graves' hyperthyroidism and ophthalmopathy.

The source material was peripheral blood mononuclear cells (PBMCs), sampled at new diagnosis, from a patient treated with antithyroid drugs. The source of this sequence is a woman under 40 with Graves disease. The chain uses TRBV19 and TRBJ2-1; 7 bases are a match to TRBD2. Here the CDR3 reads CASSIDRGGSRYNEQFF. CDR3 bases: TGTGCCAGTAGTATAGATCGGGGCGGGAGCCGCTACAATGAGCAGTTCTTC.